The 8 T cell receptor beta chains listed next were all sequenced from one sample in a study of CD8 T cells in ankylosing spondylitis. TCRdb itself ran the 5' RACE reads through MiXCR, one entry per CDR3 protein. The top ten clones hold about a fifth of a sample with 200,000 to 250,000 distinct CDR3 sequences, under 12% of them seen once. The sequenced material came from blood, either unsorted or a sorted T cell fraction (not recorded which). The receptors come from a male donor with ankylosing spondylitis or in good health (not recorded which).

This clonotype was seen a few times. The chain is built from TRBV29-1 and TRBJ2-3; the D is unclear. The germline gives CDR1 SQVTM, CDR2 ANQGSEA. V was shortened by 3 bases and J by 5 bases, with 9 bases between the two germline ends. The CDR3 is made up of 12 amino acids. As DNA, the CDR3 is TGCAGCGTTGACTCCTCTGGAGATACGCAGTATTTT. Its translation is CSVDSSGDTQYF.

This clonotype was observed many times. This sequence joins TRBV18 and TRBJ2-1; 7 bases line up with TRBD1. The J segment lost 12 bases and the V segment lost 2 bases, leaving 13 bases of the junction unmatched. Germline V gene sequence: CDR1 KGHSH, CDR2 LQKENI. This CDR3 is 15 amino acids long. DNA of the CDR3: TGTGCCAGCTCACCAGCAGGGGGAATTGACTTAATGCAGTTCTTC. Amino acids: CASSPAGGIDLMQFF.

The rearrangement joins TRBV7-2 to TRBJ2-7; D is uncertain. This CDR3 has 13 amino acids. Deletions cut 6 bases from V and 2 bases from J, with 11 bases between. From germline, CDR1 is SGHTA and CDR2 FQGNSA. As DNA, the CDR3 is TGTGCCAGCAGACCGGGCCGCACCTACGAGCAGTACTTC. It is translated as CASRPGRTYEQYF.

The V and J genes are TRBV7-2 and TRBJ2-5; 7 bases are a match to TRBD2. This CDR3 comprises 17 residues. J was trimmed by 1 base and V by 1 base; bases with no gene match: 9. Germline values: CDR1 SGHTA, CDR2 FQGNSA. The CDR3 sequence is CASSLGPNGGGQETQYF. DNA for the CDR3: TGTGCCAGCAGCTTAGGACCCAACGGCGGGGGCCAAGAGACCCAGTACTTC.

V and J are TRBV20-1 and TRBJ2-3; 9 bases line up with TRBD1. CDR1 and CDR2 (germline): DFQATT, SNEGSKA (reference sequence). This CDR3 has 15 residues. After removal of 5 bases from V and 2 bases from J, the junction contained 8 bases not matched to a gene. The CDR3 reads CSAYKGTGSTDTQYF. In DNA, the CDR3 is TGCAGTGCTTATAAGGGGACAGGGTCCACAGATACGCAGTATTTT.

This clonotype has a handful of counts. CDR3 nucleotide sequence: TGCAGTGCCCTTTCCGGACAGAACACTGAAGCTTTCTTT. It is translated as CSALSGQNTEAFF. This sequence joins TRBV20-1 and TRBJ1-1, with D maybe TRBD1 (5 bases). The CDR3 runs 13 residues. V gave up 6 bases and J gave up 1 base, with 12 bases separating them. CDR1 DFQATT and CDR2 SNEGSKA come from the germline V gene (reference sequence).

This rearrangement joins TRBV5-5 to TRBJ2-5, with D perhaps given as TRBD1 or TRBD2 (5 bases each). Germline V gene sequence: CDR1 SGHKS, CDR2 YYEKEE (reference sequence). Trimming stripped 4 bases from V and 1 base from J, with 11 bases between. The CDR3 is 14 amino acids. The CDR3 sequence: CASSPGAVQETQYF. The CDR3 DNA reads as TGTGCCAGCAGCCCCGGGGCGGTCCAAGAGACCCAGTACTTC.

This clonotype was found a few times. This CDR3 is CASSPLGRDGYTF. The CDR3 DNA is TGTGCCAGCAGCCCTCTGGGCAGGGACGGCTACACCTTC. The chain couples TRBV3-1 to TRBJ1-2; TRBD1 is a possible D gene (5 bases). Trimming took 4 bases from V and 8 from J, leaving 14 bases between them. CDR3 length: 13 residues. Germline CDR1 is LGHDT and CDR2 is YNNKEL (reference sequence).